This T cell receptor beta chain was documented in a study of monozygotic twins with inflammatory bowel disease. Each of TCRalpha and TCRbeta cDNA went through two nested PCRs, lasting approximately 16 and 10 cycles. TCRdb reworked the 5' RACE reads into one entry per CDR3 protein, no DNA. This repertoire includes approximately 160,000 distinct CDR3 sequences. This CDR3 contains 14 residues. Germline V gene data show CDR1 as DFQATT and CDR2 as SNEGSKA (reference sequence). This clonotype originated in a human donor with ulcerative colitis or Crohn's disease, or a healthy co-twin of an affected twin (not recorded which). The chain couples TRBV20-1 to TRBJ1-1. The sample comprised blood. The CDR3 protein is CSARGGELGTEAFF.